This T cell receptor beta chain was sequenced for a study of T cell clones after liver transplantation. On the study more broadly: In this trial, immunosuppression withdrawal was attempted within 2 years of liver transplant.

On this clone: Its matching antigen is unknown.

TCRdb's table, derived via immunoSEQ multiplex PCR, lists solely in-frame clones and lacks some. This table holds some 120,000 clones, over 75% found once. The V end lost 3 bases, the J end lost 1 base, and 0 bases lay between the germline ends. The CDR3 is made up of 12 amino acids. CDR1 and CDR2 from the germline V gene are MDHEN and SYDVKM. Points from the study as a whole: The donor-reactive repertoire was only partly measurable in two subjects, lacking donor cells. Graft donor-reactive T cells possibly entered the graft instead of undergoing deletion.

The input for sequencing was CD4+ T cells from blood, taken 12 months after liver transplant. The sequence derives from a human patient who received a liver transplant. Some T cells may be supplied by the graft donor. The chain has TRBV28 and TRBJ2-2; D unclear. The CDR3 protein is CASSLNTGELFF. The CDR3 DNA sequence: TGTGCCAGCAGTTTGAACACCGGGGAGCTGTTTTTT. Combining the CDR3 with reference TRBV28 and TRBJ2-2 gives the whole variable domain DVKVTQSSRYLVKRTGEKVFLECVQDMDHENMFWYRQDPGLGLRLIYFSYDVKMKEKGDIPEGYSVSREKKERFSLILESASTNQTSMYLCASSLNTGELFFGEGSRLTVL.